Each of the 5 T cell receptor beta chains below was sequenced from the same sample in a study of shared clonotypes between healthy human individuals. Only in-frame clones appear in the TCRdb table, and some are missing; sequencing was by immunoSEQ multiplex PCR. The table records about 470,000 clones, around 79% of them present only once. The sequencing sample was made of PBMCs. These receptors all come from a woman in her thirties or forties in good health. Some clones in this sample may be carry-over from other donors' samples.

This clone showed up just a few times. J is TRBJ2-1 and V is TRBV7-9; D is possibly TRBD1 or TRBD2 (5 bases each). Germline V lookup: CDR1 SEHNR, CDR2 FQNEAQ (reference sequence). CDR3 length: 13 residues. V lost 1 base and J 14 bases, leaving 15 bases between the germline ends. The CDR3 nucleotides are TGTGCCAGCAGCTTAGTGAGGGGCGAAGGGGAGTTCTTC. This gives the protein CASSLVRGEGEFF.

The chain has TRBV5-1 and TRBJ1-2; D unclear. CDR3 size: 14 residues. Germline lookup yields CDR1 SGHRS and CDR2 YFSETQ. The ends were cut back, 0 bases at V and 4 bases at J, with 10 bases in the middle. CDR3 protein: CASSLEGYRYGYTF. CDR3 DNA: TGCGCCAGCAGCTTGGAAGGGTATCGCTATGGCTACACCTTC.

The rearrangement links TRBV7-9 to TRBJ2-7; D might be TRBD2 (6 bases). V was clipped by 6 bases and J by 5 bases, with 20 bases between them. CDR1 and CDR2 (germline): SEHNR, FQNEAQ (reference sequence). This CDR3 is 15 amino acids long. The CDR3 DNA reads TGTGCCAGCAGACATTCAGCGGGCCCTCCTGACGAGCAGTACTTC. It translates to CASRHSAGPPDEQYF.

This sequence joins TRBV6-6 and TRBJ2-2, with 12 bases fitting TRBD2. Germline V CDR1 and CDR2: MNHNY, SVGAGI (reference sequence). V lost 5 bases, J lost 7 bases, and 8 bases stayed unmatched. The CDR3 length is 16 residues. CDR3 amino acids: CASSPRLAGANGELFF. The CDR3 DNA sequence: TGTGCCAGCAGTCCGAGACTAGCGGGAGCGAACGGGGAGCTGTTTTTT.

V is TRBV29-1 and J is TRBJ2-7; D possibly corresponds to TRBD2 (5 bases). Germline V lookup: CDR1 SQVTM, CDR2 ANQGSEA. The CDR3 runs to 14 residues. The V end lost 6 bases, the J end lost 6 bases, and 21 bases lay between the germline ends. As DNA, the CDR3 is TGCAGCGTGAGGGTTGACACGGTGGTCTTCGAGCAGTACTTC. This encodes CSVRVDTVVFEQYF.